This TCR beta chain was identified during a study of T cells in Graves' hyperthyroidism and ophthalmopathy. Template material for amplifying TCR beta CDR3 regions consisted of RNA transcripts. TCR CDR3 underwent first-round RT-PCR with the HTBI primer set. From the multiplex PCR reads, TCRdb called clonotypes with MiXCR, one entry per CDR3 protein. This repertoire shows hundreds of thousands of distinct CDR3 sequences, 46% found once; its top ten account for approximately 8.2%. This clonotype turned up a few times. This CDR3 has 13 residues. Germline-derived CDR1 and CDR2 are SGHTA and FQGTGA. V lost 5 bases, J lost 6 bases, and 8 bases lay in between.

Sample: peripheral blood or thyroid tissue (not recorded which). This sequence was found in a woman under 30 with Graves' hyperthyroidism. This rearrangement joins TRBV7-3 to TRBJ1-6; D uncertain. The CDR3 sequence: CASSLNSNSPLHF. The CDR3 DNA follows: TGTGCCAGCAGCCTTAACAGTAATTCACCCCTCCACTTT. The full variable domain, rest sourced from reference TRBV7-3 and TRBJ1-6, is GAGVSQTPSNKVTEKGKYVELRCDPISGHTALYWYRQSLGQGPEFLIYFQGTGAADDSGLPNDRFFAVRPEGSVSTLKIQRTERGDSAVYLCASSLNSNSPLHFGNGTRLTVT.